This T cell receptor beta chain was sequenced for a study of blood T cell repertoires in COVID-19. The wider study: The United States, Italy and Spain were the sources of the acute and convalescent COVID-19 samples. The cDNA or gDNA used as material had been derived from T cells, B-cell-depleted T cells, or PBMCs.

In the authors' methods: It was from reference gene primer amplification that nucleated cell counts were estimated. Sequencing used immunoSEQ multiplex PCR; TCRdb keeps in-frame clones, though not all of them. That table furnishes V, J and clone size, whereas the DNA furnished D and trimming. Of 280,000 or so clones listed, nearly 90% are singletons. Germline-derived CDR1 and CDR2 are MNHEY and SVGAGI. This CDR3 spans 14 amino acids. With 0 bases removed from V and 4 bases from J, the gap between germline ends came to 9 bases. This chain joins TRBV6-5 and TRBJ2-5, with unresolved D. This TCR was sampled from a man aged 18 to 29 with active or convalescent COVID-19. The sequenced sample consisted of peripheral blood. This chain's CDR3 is CASSYSRRGETQYF. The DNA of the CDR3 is TGTGCCAGCAGTTACTCGCGACGAGGAGAGACCCAGTACTTC.